This T cell receptor beta chain was documented in a study of blood T cell repertoires in COVID-19. Study summary: PBMCs, B-cell-depleted T cells, or T cells provided the cDNA or gDNA that made up the material.

The CDR3 covers 12 residues. CDR1 is KGHSH and CDR2 is LQKENI in the germline V gene. Trimming took 4 bases from V and 6 from J, leaving 10 bases between them. Original methodology: The authors estimated nucleated cell counts from reference gene primer amplification. Some clones are missing from TCRdb's copy, which holds only in-frame ones; the method was immunoSEQ multiplex PCR. V and J calls and clone size are copied from that table; D and trimming were computed from the DNA. The sample holds 150,000 to 200,000 clones; 70% to 90% are singletons and the top ten take roughly 6%. What was sequenced was peripheral blood. The sequence was obtained from a man aged 40-49 years with active or convalescent COVID-19. The chain uses TRBV18 and TRBJ2-7; a weak D match, TRBD1 (6 bases). The CDR3 sequence: CASSQPQGEQYF. In DNA form, the CDR3 reads TGTGCCAGCTCACAACCACAGGGCGAGCAGTACTTC.